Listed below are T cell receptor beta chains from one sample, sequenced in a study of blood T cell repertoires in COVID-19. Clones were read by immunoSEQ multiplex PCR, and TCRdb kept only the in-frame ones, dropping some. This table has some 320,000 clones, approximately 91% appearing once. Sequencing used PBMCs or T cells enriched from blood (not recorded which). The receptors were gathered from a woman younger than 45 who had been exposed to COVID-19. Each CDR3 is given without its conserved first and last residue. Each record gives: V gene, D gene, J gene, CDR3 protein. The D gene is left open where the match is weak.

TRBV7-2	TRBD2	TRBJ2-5	ASSSSGLAGDSETQY
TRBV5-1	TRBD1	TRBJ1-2	ASSLASDRGYGYT
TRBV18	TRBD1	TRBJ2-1	ASSPLRDRGSDEQF
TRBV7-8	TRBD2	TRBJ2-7	ASSPVSGGTSYEQY
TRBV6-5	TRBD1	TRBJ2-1	ASSPRGQVRNEQF
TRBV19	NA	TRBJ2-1	ASRPRDFYNEQF
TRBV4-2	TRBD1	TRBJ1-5	ASSQGDRAPHQPQH
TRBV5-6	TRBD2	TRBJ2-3	ASSSPGLAGESTDTQY
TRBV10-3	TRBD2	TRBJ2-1	AISVERGGQF
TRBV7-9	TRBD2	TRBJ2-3	ASSFRGGQTDTQY
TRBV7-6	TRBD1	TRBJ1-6	ASSLRPGQGIESGSPLH
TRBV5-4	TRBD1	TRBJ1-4	ASSLRQGTGEKLF
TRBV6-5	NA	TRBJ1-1	ASSTTPNTEAF
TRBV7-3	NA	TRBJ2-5	ASSYLGETQY
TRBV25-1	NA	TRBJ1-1	ASSPAPRNLMNTEAF
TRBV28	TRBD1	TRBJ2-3	ASSHAGTASTDTQY
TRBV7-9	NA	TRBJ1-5	ASSNGNKDGKPQH
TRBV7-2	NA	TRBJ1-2	ASSLDQGSGYT